The 17 T cell receptor beta chains below were found in one sample sequenced in a study of neurological immune-mediated disorders. Each CDR3 protein is one row after TCRdb ran MiXCR on the 5' RACE reads. The repertoire has about 82,000 distinct CDR3 sequences, around 2.6% of them found once; the top ten carry 0.95% to 1.3%. Sequencing input: PBMCs. The receptor set was obtained from a woman aged 25-40 years with multiple sclerosis.

This clonotype was observed at least ten times. The rearrangement links TRBV11-3 to TRBJ1-6; D unclear. Trimming stripped 0 bases from V and 7 bases from J, with 31 bases between. CDR3 length: 22 residues. Germline-derived CDR1 and CDR2 are SGHNT and YENEEA. CDR3 protein: CASSLDVPLGASVFQSNSPLHF. The CDR3, as DNA: TGTGCCAGCAGCTTAGATGTTCCCCTAGGCGCCTCGGTGTTTCAGTCAAATTCACCCCTCCACTTT. Full variable domain (missing parts from reference TRBV11-3 and TRBJ1-6): EAGVVQSPRYKIIEKKQPVAFWCNPISGHNTLYWYLQNLGQGPELLIRYENEEAVDDSQLPKDRFSAERLKGVDSTLKIQPAELGDSAVYLCASSLDVPLGASVFQSNSPLHFGNGTRLTVT.

This clonotype was detected ten times or more. The J gene is TRBJ2-7, the V gene TRBV5-1, with 13 bases identical to TRBD2. The junction had 6 bases not matched to a gene; V was cut back by 4 bases and J by 5 bases. CDR3 length: 15 residues. CDR1 and CDR2 from the germline V gene are SGHRS and YFSETQ. The CDR3 nucleotides read TGCGCCAGCAGCGCGGGACTAGCGGGGTGGAACGAGCAGTACTTC. Its protein product is CASSAGLAGWNEQYF.

This clonotype was recorded at least ten times. This sequence joins TRBV5-1 and TRBJ2-1; 14 bases line up with TRBD2. CDR1 is SGHRS, CDR2 YFSETQ, per germline. Trimming took 4 bases from V and 4 from J; bases not matched to a gene: 10. The CDR3 covers 18 residues. The CDR3 DNA is TGCGCCAGCAGCCGAACCGGGACTAGCGGGAGCAGTTACAATGAGCAGTTCTTC. Protein sequence: CASSRTGTSGSSYNEQFF.

This clonotype was seen many times. The J gene is TRBJ2-7, the V gene TRBV29-1; TRBD1 matches at 7 bases. In germline, CDR1 is SQVTM, CDR2 ANQGSEA. This CDR3 has 12 residues. The V gene end was trimmed by 7 bases and the J gene end by 2 bases; junction bases not matched to a gene: 5. In DNA, the CDR3 is TGCAGCGGTGGGACAGCGCCCTACGAGCAGTACTTC. It specifies CSGGTAPYEQYF.

At least ten counts were recorded for this clonotype. The J gene is TRBJ1-1, the V gene TRBV5-1, with D uncertain. Germline loops: CDR1 SGHRS, CDR2 YFSETQ. The CDR3 is 12 amino acids. V was trimmed by 1 base and J by 3 bases, leaving 4 bases between them. The CDR3 reads CASSLRDTEAFF. Written as DNA, the CDR3 is TGCGCCAGCAGCTTGCGGGACACTGAAGCTTTCTTT. The full variable domain, its missing parts supplied by reference TRBV5-1 and TRBJ1-1, is KAGVTQTPRYLIKTRGQQVTLSCSPISGHRSVSWYQQTPGQGLQFLFEYFSETQRNKGNFPGRFSGRQFSNSRSEMNVSTLELGDSALYLCASSLRDTEAFFGQGTRLTVV.

In this sample, this clonotype turned up many times. This rearrangement joins TRBV20-1 to TRBJ2-3; D is undetermined. With 5 bases removed from V and 6 bases from J, the gap between germline ends came to 12 bases. In germline, CDR1 is DFQATT, CDR2 SNEGSKA (reference sequence). The CDR3 is 12 amino acids. The DNA for the CDR3 is TGCAGTGCTCCGGCCCTAGAGGATACGCAGTATTTT. It yields the protein CSAPALEDTQYF.

This clonotype has a count of ten or more. The chain links TRBV5-1 to TRBJ1-5, with unresolved D. V lost 1 base and J 0 bases, leaving 11 bases between the germline ends. The CDR3 spans 16 residues. Germline V gene data show CDR1 as SGHRS and CDR2 as YFSETQ. CDR3 sequence reads: CASSLLPGDSNQPQHF. The CDR3 region has the DNA TGCGCCAGCAGCTTGCTCCCAGGCGATAGCAATCAGCCCCAGCATTTT.

This clonotype came up many times. The rearrangement joins TRBV29-1 to TRBJ2-2; D tentatively fits TRBD1 or TRBD2 (6 bases each). This CDR3 is 14 amino acids long. V was trimmed by 6 bases and J by 6 bases, leaving 17 bases between them. Germline V gene sequence: CDR1 SQVTM, CDR2 ANQGSEA. CDR3 nucleotides: TGCAGCGTCCCAGGAGGGGGGCCGGCCGGGGAGCTGTTTTTT. Translation gives CSVPGGGPAGELFF.

Ten or more counts support this clonotype. This chain links TRBV20-1 with TRBJ2-5; possible D gene TRBD1, 6 bases. V lost 3 bases to trimming and J lost 1 base, with 9 bases between them. Germline CDR1 is DFQATT and CDR2 is SNEGSKA (reference sequence). The CDR3 loop spans 13 amino acids. In nucleotides, the CDR3 is TGCAGTGCTAGTCAACAGGGCCAAGAGACCCAGTACTTC. This codes for CSASQQGQETQYF.

This clonotype was found many times. The chain uses TRBV28 and TRBJ2-1; 9 positions match TRBD2. Unmatched junction bases numbered 10, after V lost 6 bases and J lost 1 base. The CDR3 has 17 amino acids. Germline V gene lookup returns CDR1 MDHEN and CDR2 SYDVKM. CDR3 sequence: CASRGVRSGGSYNEQFF. CDR3 DNA sequence: TGTGCCAGCAGAGGAGTTCGGAGCGGGGGGTCCTACAATGAGCAGTTCTTC.

This clonotype was picked up many times. The chain combines TRBV4-3 with TRBJ2-7, with TRBD2 matching over 12 bases. V gave up 1 base and J gave up 4 bases; unmatched junction bases: 5. Germline CDR1 reads LGHNA; CDR2 reads YSLEER. This CDR3 has 16 amino acids. The CDR3 loop reads CASSQGLAGVHYEQYF. In DNA, the CDR3 is TGCGCCAGCAGCCAAGGACTAGCGGGAGTTCATTACGAGCAGTACTTC.

This clonotype was seen a handful of times. The chain carries TRBV24-1 and TRBJ2-2; TRBD1 aligns across 12 bases. This CDR3 has 16 amino acids. V shed 4 bases and J 7 bases; nucleotides not matched to a gene: 6. Germline lookup yields CDR1 KGHDR and CDR2 SFDVKD. CDR3 residues: CATSESGTGGFGELFF. The DNA of the CDR3 is TGTGCCACCAGTGAGTCCGGGACAGGGGGCTTCGGGGAGCTGTTTTTT.

This clonotype occurred many times. V usage is TRBV7-9 and J usage is TRBJ1-4; 10 bases match TRBD1. The CDR3 sequence is 16 residues long. In germline, CDR1 is SEHNR, CDR2 FQNEAQ (reference sequence). J was trimmed by 1 base and V by 5 bases; bases with no gene match: 4. The DNA of the CDR3 is TGTGCCAGCAGCCATGGGACAGGGGTAACTAATGAAAAACTGTTTTTT. This gives the protein CASSHGTGVTNEKLFF.

This clonotype has a count of ten or more. The gene calls are TRBV7-6 and TRBJ2-1; D is ambiguous. In germline, CDR1 is SGHVS, CDR2 FNYEAQ. Deletions cut 5 bases from V and 2 bases from J, with 7 bases between. The CDR3 runs 13 residues. The CDR3 nucleotides are TGTGCCAGCAGCCCGAAGCCCTACAATGAGCAGTTCTTC. Its protein is CASSPKPYNEQFF.

This clonotype was seen repeatedly, ten times or more. V gene TRBV5-5 combines with J gene TRBJ1-3; D is possibly TRBD1 (6 bases). Germline CDR1 and CDR2: SGHKS and YYEKEE (reference sequence). The CDR3 loop spans 17 amino acids. The V end was cut by 0 bases, the J end by 1 base, with 14 bases between. CDR3 DNA sequence: TGTGCCAGCAGCTTGGAGGACAGCACTTATTCTGGAAACACCATATATTTT. Encoded protein: CASSLEDSTYSGNTIYF.

In this sample, this clonotype turned up many times. The DNA for the CDR3 is TGCAGTGCTAGTCGGGACAGAAAAAATTCACCCCTCCACTTT. Protein: CSASRDRKNSPLHF. The chain carries TRBV20-1 and TRBJ1-6; 7 bases are a match to TRBD1. CDR1 is DFQATT and CDR2 is SNEGSKA in the germline V gene (reference sequence). The length of the CDR3 is 14 residues. J was trimmed by 7 bases and V by 3 bases; bases with no gene match: 6.

This clonotype has at least ten counts. The rearrangement uses TRBV5-1 and TRBJ1-2; D perhaps matches TRBD1 (5 bases). The V and J ends lost 0 bases and 4 bases respectively, with 13 bases between them. In germline, CDR1 is SGHRS, CDR2 YFSETQ. This CDR3 region has 15 residues. This CDR3 reads CASSLAVGGSYGYTF. Written as DNA, the CDR3 is TGCGCCAGCAGCTTGGCTGTTGGGGGTAGCTATGGCTACACCTTC.